This T cell receptor beta chain emerged from a study of CD8+ T cells in alopecia areata. About the research overall: At a dose of 5 to 10 mg twice daily, oral tofacitinib was given to treated patients.

This sample's treatment: oral pan-JAK inhibitor, 5-10 mg twice daily. After isolation, RNA underwent reverse transcription to generate cDNA as the sequencing template. Measured with immunoSEQ multiplex PCR; TCRdb has only the in-frame clones, and not every one. The sample lists around 300,000 clones, 50% to 75% occurring once. The sequence derives from a human donor with alopecia areata. The sample in question was CD4+ T cells sorted from blood, obtained at approximately week 51, from a patient treated with tofacitinib.

CDR3 coding DNA: TGTGCCAGCAGCTTGGGGGGACAGGGAGACACCGGGGAGCTGTTTTTT. Its translation: CASSLGGQGDTGELFF. J is TRBJ2-2 and V is TRBV5-4, with 9 nucleotides matching TRBD1. The CDR3 sequence is 16 residues long. Germline-derived CDR1 and CDR2 are SGHNT and YYREEE (reference sequence). V lost 0 bases and J lost 3; bases outside the gene matches: 3.